Listed below are T cell receptor beta chains from one sample, sequenced in a study of blood T cell repertoires in COVID-19. This table comes from immunoSEQ multiplex PCR, and its TCRdb copy is limited to in-frame clones, with some not included. The data hold about 68,000 clones, with less than 90% observed a single time. Specimen: peripheral blood. The receptor set was obtained from a man aged 45-65 years with active COVID-19. The CDR3 runs from the conserved cysteine through the conserved F or W. Each record gives: clone size, D gene, V gene, J gene, CDR3 DNA, CDR3 protein. A D gene is named only where the DNA matches it firmly. Clone size is shown for a subset of rows, as once, few, many or a class of expanded clone.

clone size: -
D gene: -
V gene: TRBV7-2
J gene: TRBJ1-1
CDR3 DNA: TGTGCCAGCAGCTTTTCCGTGAACACTGAAGCTTTCTTT
CDR3 protein: CASSFSVNTEAFF

clone size: -
D gene: TRBD1
V gene: TRBV29-1
J gene: TRBJ1-2
CDR3 DNA: TGCAGCGCGGGGACAGACTATGGCTACACCTTC
CDR3 protein: CSAGTDYGYTF

clone size: -
D gene: -
V gene: TRBV11-2
J gene: TRBJ2-1
CDR3 DNA: TGTGCCAGCAGCCCACGACTAAGCGGAGGCGGAATTGAGCAGTTCTTC
CDR3 protein: CASSPRLSGGGIEQFF

clone size: -
D gene: -
V gene: TRBV10-3
J gene: TRBJ1-1
CDR3 DNA: TGTGCCATCAGTGAGTCGAGGGGGGGCACTGAAGCTTTCTTT
CDR3 protein: CAISESRGGTEAFF

clone size: -
D gene: -
V gene: TRBV10-3
J gene: TRBJ2-5
CDR3 DNA: TGTGCCATCAGTGAGGGCAGGGGACAAAAGGAGACCCAGTACTTC
CDR3 protein: CAISEGRGQKETQYF

clone size: once
D gene: -
V gene: TRBV11-3
J gene: TRBJ2-1
CDR3 DNA: TGTGCCAGCAGCTTTGGGGCAAGCTCCTACAATGAGCAGTTCTTC
CDR3 protein: CASSFGASSYNEQFF

clone size: -
D gene: TRBD1
V gene: TRBV5-5
J gene: TRBJ1-2
CDR3 DNA: TGTGCCAGCAGCTTGAAACCCCCCCAACAGGGGTTAGAGGGCTACACCTTC
CDR3 protein: CASSLKPPQQGLEGYTF

clone size: -
D gene: TRBD1
V gene: TRBV7-9
J gene: TRBJ2-3
CDR3 DNA: TGTGCCAGCAACCGACAGGGGAGAGATACGCAGTATTTT
CDR3 protein: CASNRQGRDTQYF

clone size: -
D gene: -
V gene: TRBV18
J gene: TRBJ1-4
CDR3 DNA: TGTGCCAGCTCAGCACCCCGGGAGAGCCATAATGAAAAACTGTTTTTT
CDR3 protein: CASSAPRESHNEKLFF

clone size: -
D gene: TRBD1
V gene: TRBV5-1
J gene: TRBJ2-3
CDR3 DNA: TGCGCCAGCAGCTTACGACAGGGTACAGATACGCAGTATTTT
CDR3 protein: CASSLRQGTDTQYF

clone size: -
D gene: -
V gene: TRBV30
J gene: TRBJ1-1
CDR3 DNA: TGTGCCTGGACCGTGCCAAGGGGAACTTCAAACACTGAAGCTTTCTTT
CDR3 protein: CAWTVPRGTSNTEAFF

clone size: -
D gene: -
V gene: TRBV3-1/TRBV3-2
J gene: TRBJ2-5
CDR3 DNA: TGTGCCAGCAGCCAAAGGACGCGGGGTGAGACCCAGTACTTC
CDR3 protein: CASSQRTRGETQYF

clone size: -
D gene: -
V gene: TRBV23-1
J gene: TRBJ2-2
CDR3 DNA: TGCGCCAGCAGTCAAGGACAGAACACCGGGGAGCTGTTTTTT
CDR3 protein: CASSQGQNTGELFF

clone size: once
D gene: -
V gene: TRBV29-1
J gene: TRBJ1-2
CDR3 DNA: TGCAGCGTTGGAATAGTTTCTCATGGCTACACCTTC
CDR3 protein: CSVGIVSHGYTF

clone size: few
D gene: TRBD2
V gene: TRBV11-2
J gene: TRBJ2-3
CDR3 DNA: TGTGCCAGCAGCAACTTGGGGGGGAGCACAGATACGCAGTATTTT
CDR3 protein: CASSNLGGSTDTQYF

clone size: -
D gene: -
V gene: TRBV5-8
J gene: TRBJ1-5
CDR3 DNA: TGTGCCAGCAGCGGGGGGAGGGGGAATCAGCCCCAGCATTTT
CDR3 protein: CASSGGRGNQPQHF

clone size: -
D gene: TRBD2
V gene: TRBV7-6
J gene: TRBJ2-2
CDR3 DNA: TGTGCCAGCAGCTTCCGGACTAGCGGGAGTGACGGGGAGCTGTTTTTT
CDR3 protein: CASSFRTSGSDGELFF

clone size: -
D gene: TRBD2
V gene: TRBV7-2
J gene: TRBJ2-1
CDR3 DNA: TGTGCCAGCAGCTCTCGAGGTAGCGGGAGTAGTTACAATGAGCAGTTCTTC
CDR3 protein: CASSSRGSGSSYNEQFF

clone size: -
D gene: -
V gene: TRBV6-2/TRBV6-3
J gene: TRBJ1-4
CDR3 DNA: TGTGCCAGCAGTCCGGGGGGAGCAACTAATGAAAAACTGTTTTTT
CDR3 protein: CASSPGGATNEKLFF

clone size: -
D gene: -
V gene: TRBV11-2
J gene: TRBJ1-6
CDR3 DNA: TGTGCCAGCAGCCCTCCGTTTGAGGCCACGCAGACCCACTTT
CDR3 protein: CASSPPFEATQTHF

clone size: -
D gene: -
V gene: TRBV2
J gene: TRBJ2-5
CDR3 DNA: TGTGCCAGCAGTCAGACAGGTTGGGAGACCCAGTACTTC
CDR3 protein: CASSQTGWETQYF

clone size: once
D gene: TRBD1
V gene: TRBV3-1/TRBV3-2
J gene: TRBJ1-2
CDR3 DNA: TGTGCCAGACCGGGACAGGGAGACTATGGCTACACCTTC
CDR3 protein: CARPGQGDYGYTF

clone size: -
D gene: -
V gene: TRBV24-1
J gene: TRBJ1-2
CDR3 DNA: TGTGCCACCAGTGGTGGAGCAAACTATGGCTACACCTTC
CDR3 protein: CATSGGANYGYTF

clone size: -
D gene: TRBD1
V gene: TRBV12-3/TRBV12-4
J gene: TRBJ1-1
CDR3 DNA: TGTGCCAGCAGTTTCAACAGGGGGGAGGCTTTCTTT
CDR3 protein: CASSFNRGEAFF

clone size: -
D gene: -
V gene: TRBV15
J gene: TRBJ1-1
CDR3 DNA: TGTGCCACCAGCAGAGATCTAGGGACAAAAAGGGCTGAAGCTTTCTTT
CDR3 protein: CATSRDLGTKRAEAFF

clone size: many
D gene: -
V gene: TRBV6-5
J gene: TRBJ1-2
CDR3 DNA: TGTGCAACAGCAACAGGCATTAACTATGGCTACACCTTC
CDR3 protein: CATATGINYGYTF

clone size: once
D gene: TRBD1
V gene: TRBV18
J gene: TRBJ2-1
CDR3 DNA: TGTGCCAGCACTCAGGGGGCCGCGTCCTACAATGAGCAGTTCTTC
CDR3 protein: CASTQGAASYNEQFF

clone size: -
D gene: TRBD1
V gene: TRBV3-1/TRBV3-2
J gene: TRBJ2-1
CDR3 DNA: TGTGCCAGCAGCAAGGGAACAGGGGGTCAGTCCTACAATGAGCAGTTCTTC
CDR3 protein: CASSKGTGGQSYNEQFF

clone size: -
D gene: -
V gene: TRBV6-2/TRBV6-3
J gene: TRBJ1-5
CDR3 DNA: TGTGCCAGCAGTTACCCGCGGGACGGAGAGAGGTCCCAGCATTTT
CDR3 protein: CASSYPRDGERSQHF

clone size: -
D gene: -
V gene: TRBV7-8
J gene: TRBJ1-4
CDR3 DNA: TGTGCCAGCAGCTTAGGGGCGGGGGACCCCGGAAAACTGTTTTTT
CDR3 protein: CASSLGAGDPGKLFF

clone size: -
D gene: TRBD1
V gene: TRBV15
J gene: TRBJ2-7
CDR3 DNA: TGTGCCACCAGCAGTAAAGTACAGGGGGCCAACGAGCAGTACTTC
CDR3 protein: CATSSKVQGANEQYF

clone size: -
D gene: TRBD1
V gene: TRBV2
J gene: TRBJ2-2
CDR3 DNA: TGTGCCAGCTGCCGGGACAGGGGTGGCACCGGGGAGCTGTTTTTT
CDR3 protein: CASCRDRGGTGELFF

clone size: -
D gene: -
V gene: TRBV3-1/TRBV3-2
J gene: TRBJ1-4
CDR3 DNA: TGTGCCAGCAGCCAAGATCAGAAAGGGGAACTGTTTTTT
CDR3 protein: CASSQDQKGELFF

clone size: -
D gene: TRBD1
V gene: TRBV13
J gene: TRBJ2-5
CDR3 DNA: TGTGCCAGCAGCCAAAGACAGGGCCAAGAGACCCAGTACTTC
CDR3 protein: CASSQRQGQETQYF

clone size: -
D gene: TRBD2
V gene: TRBV3-1/TRBV3-2
J gene: TRBJ2-2
CDR3 DNA: TGTGCCAGCAGCCGACCGGGACTAGCGGAGAGGGGGGAGCTGTTTTTT
CDR3 protein: CASSRPGLAERGELFF

clone size: -
D gene: -
V gene: TRBV11-2
J gene: TRBJ2-2
CDR3 DNA: TGTGCCAGCAGCTTTGAGGGTGGCAGGGGGAACACCGGGGAGCTGTTTTTT
CDR3 protein: CASSFEGGRGNTGELFF

clone size: -
D gene: -
V gene: TRBV11-2
J gene: TRBJ2-2
CDR3 DNA: TGTGCCAGCAGCGCAGGAGGCGGGGAGCTGTTTTTT
CDR3 protein: CASSAGGGELFF

clone size: -
D gene: TRBD1
V gene: TRBV6-2/TRBV6-3
J gene: TRBJ1-2
CDR3 DNA: TGTGCCAGCAGTTACCCCGGGACAGGGGACTATGGCTACACCTTC
CDR3 protein: CASSYPGTGDYGYTF

clone size: -
D gene: TRBD1
V gene: TRBV7-8
J gene: TRBJ1-1
CDR3 DNA: TGTGCCAGCAGCTTAGCGTTGGCAGGGGGTTTCACTGAAGCTTTCTTT
CDR3 protein: CASSLALAGGFTEAFF

clone size: -
D gene: -
V gene: TRBV5-5
J gene: TRBJ1-1
CDR3 DNA: TGTGCCAGCAGCTTTCAGGGAAAGGGAACTGAAGCTTTCTTT
CDR3 protein: CASSFQGKGTEAFF

clone size: -
D gene: -
V gene: TRBV7-6
J gene: TRBJ2-7
CDR3 DNA: TGTGCCAGCAGCTTATACAGGAGCTCCTACGAGCAGTACTTC
CDR3 protein: CASSLYRSSYEQYF

clone size: once
D gene: -
V gene: TRBV7-9
J gene: TRBJ1-1
CDR3 DNA: TGTGCCAGCAGCTTAGGCGGGGGGGCCCGGTCTTCGGAAGCTTTCTTT
CDR3 protein: CASSLGGGARSSEAFF

clone size: -
D gene: -
V gene: TRBV25-1
J gene: TRBJ2-7
CDR3 DNA: TGTGCCAGCGGAGGACAGAAGTCCTACGAGCAGTACTTC
CDR3 protein: CASGGQKSYEQYF

clone size: -
D gene: -
V gene: TRBV2
J gene: TRBJ1-1
CDR3 DNA: TGTGCCAGCAGTGAGGTGGGGGCTAAGGAAGCTTTCTTT
CDR3 protein: CASSEVGAKEAFF

clone size: -
D gene: TRBD1
V gene: TRBV7-2
J gene: TRBJ1-1
CDR3 DNA: TGTGCCAGCAGCATTGGAACAGGGGGCTCCAGGACTGAAGCTTTCTTT
CDR3 protein: CASSIGTGGSRTEAFF

clone size: -
D gene: TRBD1
V gene: TRBV10-3
J gene: TRBJ2-5
CDR3 DNA: TGTGCCACCGGGACAGAGCTACAAGAGACCCAGTACTTC
CDR3 protein: CATGTELQETQYF